This T cell receptor (beta chain) came from a study of blood T cells in healthy people across ages (dated by TCRdb to the mid-2010s). Some background on the complete study: Template switching captured roughly one uniquely barcoded TCR beta cDNA molecule per two T cells in model experiments. The study measured age-related changes in TCR beta repertoire diversity using deep sequencing normalized with unique cDNA molecular identifiers. Four age groups were formed from the donors: young (average approximately 15 years), middle-aged (just under 40), aged (about 68) and long-lived (about 80). To avoid experimental bias, donors of different ages were distributed randomly across sequencing lanes. Two additional independent replicas of 1 million unique cDNA reads from the same blood draw were analyzed for two donors (one aged 18 to 30 and one aged 80 or older). Overall results and qualifications from the work: Observed TCR beta diversity correlated strongly with the percentage of naive T cells measured by flow cytometry. The CMV infection status of donors was not known, potentially confounding age-related changes in expanded clonotypes. Compared with the aged group, the long-lived group had more naive CD4+ T cells, fewer expanded clones and increased TCR diversity, a pattern suggesting age selection. As age increased, observed TCR beta diversity per million T cells dropped in a roughly linear way, and a significant reduction was already evident by age roughly 40. Because profiling used bulk unsorted PBMCs, naive and antigen-experienced compartments could not be compared conclusively. Estimates of total diversity based on one million sequenced T cells were considered lower bounds and underestimates.

The donors were roughly 39 Caucasian individuals from Russia, aged roughly 6 to 90 years, who were systemically healthy. Around 10 milliliters of peripheral blood were drawn from each donor into EDTA-treated Vacutainer tubes. PBMCs were isolated by Ficoll-Paque density-gradient centrifugation, with at least 6 million obtained per sample. Trizol reagent was used to extract total RNA from the PBMCs, yielding at least 5.5 micrograms per sample. Naive CD45RAhigh/CD27high T cell percentages were measured by flow cytometry on a PBMC aliquot from every donor. Libraries came from 5' RACE. Sequencing used an Illumina HiSeq 2500. A second roughly 6 to 12 cycle PCR used a sample-barcoded 5' primer and a J-beta primer mix. Each TCR beta cDNA molecule received a unique molecular identifier from a template-switch 5' adaptor carrying 12 random nucleotides. At least 3 million CDR3-containing paired-end reads were obtained from each sample. First-strand cDNA was synthesized from all RNA with the Mint cDNA synthesis kit, primed by a TRBC-specific oligonucleotide. After uracil-DNA glycosylase treatment, a first 18-cycle PCR used universal primers M1SS and BC2_uni_R on all cDNA. The paper's data handling went like this. For normalization, 1 million high-quality reads were randomly selected from each sample, with every read carrying a distinct molecular identifier. Reads sharing molecular identifiers were discarded rather than binned into consensus sequences. CDR3 identification, clonotype clustering and error correction used MiTCR with a Q25 quality threshold and the strictest error-elimination algorithm. A nonparametric unseen species model with Euler transformation was used to estimate a lower bound on total TCR beta diversity. The raw public data were reprocessed by TCRdb itself: fastp quality trimming at Q25, MiXCR clonotype calling, in-frame beta chains only. Rows with a matching CDR3 protein are joined into one entry that keeps the most common DNA and genes. It is TCRdb's table, rather than the study itself, that gives the V and J calls and clone size. In this sample the table shows some 1.4 million distinct CDR3 sequences, approximately 38% of which occur a single time. The top ten clonotypes cover roughly 7.7% of the sample.

The CDR3 goes from the cysteine to the phenylalanine over 16 residues. Kept here is only the CDR3 DNA, which spans 48 bases and is read in frame from base 1. The V and J ends are trimmed by 3 bases and 3 bases, leaving 17 bases between them. CDR1 and CDR2 (ENHRY, SYGVKD) derive from the germline V gene. About this clonotype itself: Its target antigen remains unknown. No qualities accompany the bases; no much larger clone lies one base away.

The sample comprised blood. The V and J genes are TRBV10-3 and TRBJ1-1, with the D gene too uncertain to name. This receptor was obtained from a woman aged 18-35 years in good health. The DNA is as follows: TGTGCCATCAGTGACCTCGCTAAGGGAATGGACACTGAAGCTTTCTTT. Translation gives CAISDLAKGMDTEAFF.